These 14 T cell receptor beta chains originate from one sample sequenced in a study of T cells in narcolepsy. Repertoires were generated with immunoSEQ multiplex PCR, while TCRdb's copy carries only in-frame clones and drops some. Here the sample spans around 35,000 clones, almost 90% being singletons. The sequenced sample was CD45RA- memory CD4+ T cells from PBMCs. These receptors were collected from a human donor with narcolepsy.

The chain is built from TRBV30 and TRBJ2-7, with TRBD2 matching 8 bases. The V gene's germline CDR1 is GTSNPN and CDR2 SVGIG (reference sequence). CDR3 size: 16 residues. With V trimmed by 1 base and J by 4 bases, 12 bases remained unmatched. CDR3 sequence: CAWSGLPWRGEYEQYF. The DNA for the CDR3 is TGTGCCTGGAGTGGGTTACCTTGGCGGGGGGAATACGAGCAGTACTTC.

The chain combines TRBV28 with TRBJ1-1; D is ambiguous. V lost 3 bases and J 5 bases, leaving 10 bases between the germline ends. From germline, CDR1 is MDHEN and CDR2 SYDVKM. This CDR3 has 13 residues. CDR3 amino acids: CASSFIARTEAFF. CDR3 coding DNA: TGTGCCAGCAGTTTTATTGCACGAACTGAAGCTTTCTTT. The full variable domain, completed using reference TRBV28 and TRBJ1-1, is DVKVTQSSRYLVKRTGEKVFLECVQDMDHENMFWYRQDPGLGLRLIYFSYDVKMKEKGDIPEGYSVSREKKERFSLILESASTNQTSMYLCASSFIARTEAFFGQGTRLTVV.

This chain links TRBV10-3 with TRBJ1-6; possible D gene TRBD1, 6 bases. From germline, CDR1 is ENHRY and CDR2 SYGVKD. This CDR3 contains 17 residues. V lost 2 bases and J lost 7, with 18 bases in between. The CDR3 nucleotides are TGTGCCATCAGTGAGGCAGGGGTGGGGGCGGAGAATTCACCCCTCCACTTT. Residues: CAISEAGVGAENSPLHF.

The rearrangement joins TRBV28 to TRBJ2-7; a possible D gene is TRBD2 (6 bases). V lost 5 bases to trimming and J lost 2 bases, with 10 bases between them. Germline V CDR1 and CDR2: MDHEN, SYDVKM. This CDR3 region has 13 residues. CDR3 DNA: TGTGCCAGCAGTGGAGGGGTGGCCTACGAGCAGTACTTC. Translated, it gives CASSGGVAYEQYF. Based on the CDR3 plus reference TRBV28 and TRBJ2-7, the full variable domain is DVKVTQSSRYLVKRTGEKVFLECVQDMDHENMFWYRQDPGLGLRLIYFSYDVKMKEKGDIPEGYSVSREKKERFSLILESASTNQTSMYLCASSGGVAYEQYFGPGTRLTVT.

The CDR3 is CATSRAGTFQETQYF. CDR3 coding DNA: TGTGCCACCAGCAGAGCCGGGACCTTCCAAGAGACCCAGTACTTC. The gene calls are TRBV15 and TRBJ2-5; D is possibly TRBD1 or TRBD2 (5 bases each). The CDR3 has 15 amino acids. With 1 base removed from V and 1 base from J, the gap between germline ends came to 10 bases. Germline lookup yields CDR1 LNHNV and CDR2 YYDKDF (reference sequence).

This chain joins TRBV2 and TRBJ2-1; TRBD1 or TRBD2 may be the D gene (6 bases each). The V gene lost 5 bases and the J gene lost 3 bases, with 8 bases spanning the gap. This CDR3 contains 13 residues. CDR1 SNHLY and CDR2 FYNNEI come from the germline V gene. CDR3 nucleotide sequence: TGTGCCAGCAGTAGGGGGGACTACAATGAGCAGTTCTTC. Amino acid sequence: CASSRGDYNEQFF. Complete variable domain (other parts from reference TRBV2 and TRBJ2-1): EPEVTQTPSHQVTQMGQEVILRCVPISNHLYFYWYRQILGQKVEFLVSFYNNEISEKSEIFDDQFSVERPDGSNFTLKIRSTKLEDSAMYFCASSRGDYNEQFFGPGTRLTVL.

As DNA, the CDR3 is TGTGCCAGCAGCGCTGAGGGAGGGGTCCAAGAGACCCAGTACTTC. Translated, it gives CASSAEGGVQETQYF. The chain is built from TRBV9 and TRBJ2-5; 7 bases fit TRBD2. With V trimmed by 3 bases and J by 1 base, 6 bases remained unmatched. The CDR3 length is 15 residues. Germline CDR1 reads SGDLS; CDR2 reads YYNGEE.

Turning to this clone: The junction differs from germline at one of its ends, possibly a read error. The V and J genes are TRBV7-9 and TRBJ2-5; 10 nucleotides align to TRBD2. This CDR3 is built from 13 residues. CDR1 and CDR2 from the germline V gene are SEHNR and FQNEAQ (reference sequence). CDR3 nucleotide sequence: TGTGCCAGCAGCCTAGCGGGAGTGGAGACCCAGTACTTC. Protein product: CASSLAGVETQYF.

The V and J genes are TRBV28 and TRBJ1-4; D may be TRBD1 (6 bases). Trimming left V 2 bases short and J 0 bases short, with 13 bases between. Germline V CDR1 and CDR2: MDHEN, SYDVKM. The CDR3 is 17 amino acids. The CDR3 loop is CASSLIPGDATNEKLFF. The CDR3, as DNA: TGTGCCAGCAGTTTAATCCCAGGGGATGCAACTAATGAAAAACTGTTTTTT. The whole variable domain, filled in from reference TRBV28 and TRBJ1-4, reads DVKVTQSSRYLVKRTGEKVFLECVQDMDHENMFWYRQDPGLGLRLIYFSYDVKMKEKGDIPEGYSVSREKKERFSLILESASTNQTSMYLCASSLIPGDATNEKLFFGSGTQLSVL.

This clone was seen only a few times. The J gene is TRBJ2-3, the V gene TRBV9; D is uncertain. Germline assignment: CDR1 SGDLS and CDR2 YYNGEE. The CDR3 is 15 amino acids. V lost 0 bases to trimming and J lost 2 bases, with 10 bases between them. The CDR3 nucleotides read TGTGCCAGCAGCGTAGTACCGCAAAACACAGATACGCAGTATTTT. Translation gives CASSVVPQNTDTQYF.

By share, this clone counts as medium-sized. This sequence joins TRBV19 and TRBJ2-1; D remains unclear. Germline CDR1 LNHDA, CDR2 SQIVND (reference sequence). V dropped 3 bases and J dropped 8 bases, with 14 bases sitting between them. The CDR3 runs 14 residues. The CDR3 reads CASSIRAGRYEQFF. CDR3 sequence (DNA): TGTGCCAGTAGTATCCGGGCCGGGCGGTATGAGCAGTTCTTC.

This clone was detected only a few times. CDR3 DNA sequence: TGTGCCAGCAGTTTCAGGACGGGGAGGGAGACCCAGTACTTC. Residues: CASSFRTGRETQYF. The gene calls are TRBV28 and TRBJ2-5, with TRBD2 as a possible D gene (6 bases). Germline lookup yields CDR1 MDHEN and CDR2 SYDVKM. This CDR3 is built from 14 residues. V lost 3 bases, J lost 5 bases, and 13 bases lay in between.

The chain employs TRBV7-6 and TRBJ1-2; possibly TRBD1 for D (6 bases). Trimming left V 4 bases short and J 8 bases short, with 14 bases between. CDR1 SGHVS and CDR2 FNYEAQ come from the germline V gene. The length of the CDR3 is 13 residues. The CDR3 is CASSSPEGGGYTF. The CDR3 nucleotides read TGTGCCAGCAGCTCACCGGAGGGGGGGGGCTACACCTTC.

The chain combines TRBV5-1 with TRBJ2-1; D is unresolved. V was cut by 4 bases and J by 8 bases, with 10 bases left in between. Germline V gene sequence: CDR1 SGHRS, CDR2 YFSETQ. This CDR3 contains 12 residues. The CDR3 spells CASSAESDEQFF. For the CDR3, the DNA is TGCGCCAGCAGCGCAGAAAGCGATGAGCAGTTCTTC.